Sequencing of this TCR beta chain was carried out in a study of cytomegalovirus exposure and HLA in healthy donors. Study-wide context: Most donors, around 81% of 398 genotyped, fell in the Caucasian-associated ancestry cluster. Study conclusions and caveats: The only immune exposure information that was available was CMV serostatus.

Notes on this clone: Antigen specificity is unknown.

Germline-derived CDR1 and CDR2 are SGHDT and YYEEEE. The CDR3 covers 10 residues. V lost 6 bases and J lost 8, with 8 bases in between. Primers: 60 Vbeta forward and 13 Jbeta reverse. TCRdb's copy holds only in-frame clones and misses some; the assay was immunoSEQ multiplex PCR. The table shows approximately 160,000 clones, with more than 60% occurring only once. Donors showed nominal health when sampled, although they likely had unrecorded immune exposures. The sample consisted of PBMCs. This TCR derives from a male donor in good health and CMV-seronegative. V gene TRBV5-6 combines with J gene TRBJ1-2; the D is unclear. For the CDR3, the DNA is TGTGCCAGCATCGTTTCGGGCTACACCTTC. Translated, it gives CASIVSGYTF.